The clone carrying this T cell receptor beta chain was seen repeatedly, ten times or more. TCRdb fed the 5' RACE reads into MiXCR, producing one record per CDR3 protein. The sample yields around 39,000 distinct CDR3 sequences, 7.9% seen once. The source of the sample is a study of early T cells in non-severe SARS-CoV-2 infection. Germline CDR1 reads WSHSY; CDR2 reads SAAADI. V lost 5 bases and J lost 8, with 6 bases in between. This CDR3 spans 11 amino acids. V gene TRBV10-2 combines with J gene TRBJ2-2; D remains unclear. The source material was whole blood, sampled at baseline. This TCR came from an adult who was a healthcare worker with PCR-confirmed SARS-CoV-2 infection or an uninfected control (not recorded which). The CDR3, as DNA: TGCGCCAGCAGTCAGCCTGGGGAGCTGTTTTTT. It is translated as CASSQPGELFF.